This T cell receptor beta chain comes out of a study of control samples from healthy donors and cancer patients. Using immunoSEQ multiplex PCR, the repertoire was profiled, and TCRdb retains in-frame clones only, with some absent. The sample gives 350,000 to 450,000 clones, 90% of which show up once; roughly 6.4% is in the top ten. Germline lookup yields CDR1 LNHDA and CDR2 SQIVND (reference sequence). Trimming took off 5 bases at V and 8 bases at J, with 10 bases between the two ends. The length of the CDR3 is 12 residues. The chain couples TRBV19 to TRBJ2-1; D gene uncertain. The specimen sequenced was PBMCs. The TCR was taken from a man in his forties with head and neck cancer. CDR3 loop: CASSPPGHEQFF. CDR3 in DNA: TGTGCCAGTAGTCCCCCGGGCCATGAGCAGTTCTTC.